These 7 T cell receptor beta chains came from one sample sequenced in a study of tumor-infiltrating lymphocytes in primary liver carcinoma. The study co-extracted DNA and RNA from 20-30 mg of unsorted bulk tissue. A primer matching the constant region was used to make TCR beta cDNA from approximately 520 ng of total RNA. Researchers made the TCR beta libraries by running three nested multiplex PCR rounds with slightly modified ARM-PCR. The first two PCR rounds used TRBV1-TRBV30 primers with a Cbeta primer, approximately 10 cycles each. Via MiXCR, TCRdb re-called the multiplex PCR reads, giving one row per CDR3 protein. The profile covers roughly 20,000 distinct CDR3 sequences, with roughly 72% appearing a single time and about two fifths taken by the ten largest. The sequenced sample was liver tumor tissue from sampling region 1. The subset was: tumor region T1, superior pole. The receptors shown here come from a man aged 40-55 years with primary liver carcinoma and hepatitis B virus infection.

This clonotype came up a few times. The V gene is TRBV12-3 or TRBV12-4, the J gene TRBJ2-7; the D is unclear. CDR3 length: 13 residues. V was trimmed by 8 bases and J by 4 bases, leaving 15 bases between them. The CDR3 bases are TGTGCCAGCTTATTACGGAGCTCATACGAGCAGTACTTC. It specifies CASLLRSSYEQYF.

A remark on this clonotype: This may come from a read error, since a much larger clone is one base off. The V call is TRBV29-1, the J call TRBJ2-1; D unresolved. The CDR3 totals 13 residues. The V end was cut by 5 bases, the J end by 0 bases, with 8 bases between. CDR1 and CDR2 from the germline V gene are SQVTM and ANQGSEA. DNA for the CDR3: TGCAGCGTTAGCACTAACTCCTACAATGAGCAGTTCTTC. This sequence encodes CSVSTNSYNEQFF.

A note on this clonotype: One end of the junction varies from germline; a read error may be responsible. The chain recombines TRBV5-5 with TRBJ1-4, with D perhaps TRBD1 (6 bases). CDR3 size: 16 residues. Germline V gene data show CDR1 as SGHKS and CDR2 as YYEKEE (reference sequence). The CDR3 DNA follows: TGTGTCAGCAGCTTAGACAGGTCGGTGACTAATGAAAAACTGTTTTTT. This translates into CVSSLDRSVTNEKLFF.

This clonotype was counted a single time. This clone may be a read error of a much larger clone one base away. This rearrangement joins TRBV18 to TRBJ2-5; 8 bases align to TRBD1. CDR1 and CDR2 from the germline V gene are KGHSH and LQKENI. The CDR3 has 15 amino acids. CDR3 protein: CVSSRRQGISETQYF. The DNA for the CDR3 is TGTGTCAGCTCACGCCGACAGGGGATCTCAGAGACCCAGTACTTC.

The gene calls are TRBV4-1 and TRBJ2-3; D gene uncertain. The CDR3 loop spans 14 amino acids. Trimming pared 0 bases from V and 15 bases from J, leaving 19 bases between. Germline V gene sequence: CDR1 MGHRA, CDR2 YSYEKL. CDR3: CASSQDPGTDTRYF. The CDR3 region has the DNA TGCGCCAGCAGCCAAGATCCGGGCACAGATACGCGATATTTT.

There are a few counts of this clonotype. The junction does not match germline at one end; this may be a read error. The CDR3 DNA reads TGTGCCGGCAGTCTGATTAGCACAGATACACAGTATTTT. Translating it yields CAGSLISTDTQYF. The genes are TRBV11-2 and TRBJ2-3; D remains unclear. The CDR3 length is 13 residues. Germline CDR1 reads SGHAT; CDR2 reads FQNNGV.

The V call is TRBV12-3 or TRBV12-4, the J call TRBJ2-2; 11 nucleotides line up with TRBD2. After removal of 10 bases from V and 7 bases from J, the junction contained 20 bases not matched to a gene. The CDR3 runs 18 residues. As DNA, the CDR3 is TGTGCCATCTCTCCCCACACTAGCGGGAGAGCATTTGTCGGGGAGCTGTTTTTT. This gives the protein CAISPHTSGRAFVGELFF.